The next 28 T cell receptor beta chains were all read from a single sample in a study of identical twins. Using its own MiXCR run on the 5' RACE reads, TCRdb lists one record per CDR3 protein. Among about 890,000 distinct CDR3 sequences listed, more than 9% were seen once. The sample also formed part of further work on yellow fever vaccine responses in identical twins.

Sequencing was carried out using PBMCs. All receptors come from a woman aged 18-29 years in good health.

The rearrangement uses TRBV2 and TRBJ1-5; possible D gene TRBD1, 5 bases. The CDR3 has 15 residues. Germline CDR1 and CDR2: SNHLY and FYNNEI. Between the trimmed V and J ends, which lost 4 bases and 3 bases, there was a span of 13 bases. The CDR3 protein is CASSGAAGDNQPQHF. CDR3 nucleotide sequence: TGTGCCAGCAGTGGGGCAGCGGGGGACAATCAGCCCCAGCATTTT.

This clonotype was counted between two and nine times. The gene calls are TRBV7-2 and TRBJ1-5, with 9 bases identical to TRBD1. J lost 4 bases, V lost 5 bases, and 9 bases had no gene match. Germline loops: CDR1 SGHTA, CDR2 FQGNSA. This CDR3 contains 16 residues. CDR3 DNA: TGTGCCAGCAGCCCCCGTATGACAGGGGGGAATCAGCCCCAGCATTTT. Protein: CASSPRMTGGNQPQHF.

This rearrangement joins TRBV5-1 to TRBJ2-3; D is uncertain. CDR1 is SGHRS and CDR2 is YFSETQ in the germline V gene. CDR3 length: 15 residues. Trimming took off 2 bases at V and 1 base at J, with 11 bases between the two ends. CDR3 in DNA: TGCGCCAGCAGCTTTCAGGTTTCACGCACAGATACGCAGTATTTT. Amino acid sequence: CASSFQVSRTDTQYF.

This clonotype was counted between two and nine times. The DNA for the CDR3 is TGTGCCAGCAGTTACCGCTTTGTGGGTTCACCCCTCCACTTT. Translating gives CASSYRFVGSPLHF. This sequence joins TRBV6-5 and TRBJ1-6, with no clear D. Deletions cut 2 bases from V and 9 bases from J, with 11 bases between. This CDR3 is built from 14 residues. The germline V gene encodes CDR1 MNHEY and CDR2 SVGAGI.

This clonotype was seen more than once but under ten times. The gene calls are TRBV28 and TRBJ2-5; a possible D gene is TRBD2 (6 bases). V was pared by 3 bases and J by 3 bases, with 17 bases between. There are 16 residues in the CDR3. The germline CDR1 and CDR2 sequences are MDHEN and SYDVKM. The CDR3 spells CASSFGWGTGEETQYF. The CDR3, as DNA: TGTGCCAGCAGTTTTGGATGGGGGACGGGGGAAGAGACCCAGTACTTC.

This clonotype was recorded a few times. The V gene is TRBV6-1, the J gene TRBJ1-2, with TRBD1 matching over 8 bases. The CDR3 loop spans 15 amino acids. V lost 6 bases, J lost 0 bases, and 6 bases stayed unmatched. Looked up from germline, CDR1 is MNHNS and CDR2 is SASEGT. The CDR3 coding sequence is TGTGCCAGCAGCCGGGGACAGGCGACTAACTATGGCTACACCTTC. Its translation: CASSRGQATNYGYTF.

This clonotype was seen repeatedly, ten times or more. The chain is built from TRBV5-1 and TRBJ1-1; D is ambiguous. Germline-derived CDR1 and CDR2 are SGHRS and YFSETQ. CDR3 length: 13 residues. The germline V and J ends were trimmed by 0 bases and 5 bases, with 8 bases remaining between them. The CDR3 sequence: CASSLADRTEAFF. The CDR3 DNA follows: TGCGCCAGCAGCTTGGCCGACCGGACTGAAGCTTTCTTT.

This clonotype came up many times. This rearrangement joins TRBV12-3 or TRBV12-4 to TRBJ1-1; D remains unclear. V was clipped by 5 bases and J by 5 bases, with 18 bases between them. This CDR3 contains 15 residues. The CDR3 region is CASSVRVVGGTEAFF. The CDR3 bases are TGTGCCAGCAGTGTCCGCGTGGTGGGTGGGACTGAAGCTTTCTTT.

This clonotype has a handful of counts. This rearrangement joins TRBV27 to TRBJ2-7; TRBD2 matches 11 bases. The CDR3 is 16 amino acids. J lost 2 bases, V lost 6 bases, and 9 bases had no gene match. CDR1 is MNHEY and CDR2 is SMNVEV in the germline V gene (reference sequence). CDR3 loop: CASSRTPGLAAYEQYF. The CDR3 DNA is TGTGCCAGCAGCCGAACACCGGGACTAGCGGCCTACGAGCAGTACTTC.

The chain combines TRBV2 with TRBJ2-1; D not resolved. Trimming cost V 3 bases and J 5 bases, with 14 bases left between them. Germline V gives CDR1 SNHLY, CDR2 FYNNEI. The CDR3 sequence is 15 residues long. CDR3 sequence: CASSDRVWVNNEQFF. DNA of the CDR3: TGTGCCAGCAGTGACCGAGTCTGGGTGAACAATGAGCAGTTCTTC. Full variable domain (remainder filled in from reference TRBV2 and TRBJ2-1): EPEVTQTPSHQVTQMGQEVILRCVPISNHLYFYWYRQILGQKVEFLVSFYNNEISEKSEIFDDQFSVERPDGSNFTLKIRSTKLEDSAMYFCASSDRVWVNNEQFFGPGTRLTVL.

The chain couples TRBV7-2 to TRBJ2-7, with a possible D match to TRBD1 (5 bases). The V gene's germline CDR1 is SGHTA and CDR2 FQGNSA. V lost 0 bases to trimming and J lost 6 bases, with 6 bases between them. The CDR3 runs 12 residues. CDR3 coding DNA: TGTGCCAGCAGCTTAGCAGGGGTCGAGCAGTACGTC. Translating gives CASSLAGVEQYV.

The chain uses TRBV7-8 and TRBJ1-5; D unresolved. The germline V and J ends were trimmed by 5 bases and 7 bases, with 9 bases remaining between them. Per the germline V gene, CDR1 is SGHVS and CDR2 is FQNEAQ. The CDR3 is 12 residues long. This CDR3 is CASSATGQPQHF. The CDR3 coding sequence is TGTGCCAGCAGCGCAACTGGGCAGCCCCAGCATTTT.

This clonotype has just a few counts. The chain combines TRBV7-9 with TRBJ2-1; 12 bases are a match to TRBD2. The CDR3 covers 18 residues. The J segment lost 8 bases and the V segment lost 2 bases, leaving 13 bases of the junction unmatched. CDR1 is SEHNR, CDR2 FQNEAQ, per germline (reference sequence). The CDR3 region has the DNA TGTGCCAGCAGCTTAACATCCGGGCTAGCGGGAGGGTCCCATGAGCAGTTCTTC. It encodes CASSLTSGLAGGSHEQFF.

The chain is built from TRBV29-1 and TRBJ1-2, with D tentatively TRBD1 (6 bases). The CDR3 has 12 amino acids. Trimming removed 7 bases from V and 6 bases from J, with 15 bases in between. Germline-derived CDR1 and CDR2 are SQVTM and ANQGSEA. CDR3 DNA: TGCAGCGCTACTGGACAGACCGATGGCTACACCTTC. Amino acid sequence: CSATGQTDGYTF.

The chain is built from TRBV12-3 or TRBV12-4 and TRBJ2-7; D may correspond to TRBD1 or TRBD2 (5 bases each). Trimming cost V 6 bases and J 6 bases, with 18 bases left between them. The CDR3 length is 14 residues. DNA of the CDR3: TGTGCCAGCAGCCCCGTGGGACCCAGTCGCGAGCAGTACTTC. Protein: CASSPVGPSREQYF.

This clonotype came up a few times. This sequence joins TRBV20-1 and TRBJ1-1; TRBD1 aligns across 10 bases. The junction had 10 bases not matched to a gene; V was cut back by 5 bases and J by 7 bases. The CDR3 contains 14 residues. CDR1 and CDR2 from the germline V gene are DFQATT and SNEGSKA (reference sequence). The CDR3 region has the DNA TGCAGTGCTCCGCGACAGGGGGCTGAGAATGAAGCTTTCTTT. Translation gives CSAPRQGAENEAFF.

The chain has TRBV7-6 and TRBJ2-1, with D maybe TRBD1 (5 bases). The length of the CDR3 is 13 residues. V was pared by 5 bases and J by 7 bases, with 12 bases between. The germline V gene encodes CDR1 SGHVS and CDR2 FNYEAQ. The CDR3, as DNA: TGTGCCAGCAGCCCCCCAGGGTGGAATGAGCAGTTCTTC. Protein product: CASSPPGWNEQFF.

The rearrangement joins TRBV28 to TRBJ2-7; no clear D. Germline V gene sequence: CDR1 MDHEN, CDR2 SYDVKM. V was clipped by 3 bases and J by 3 bases, with 6 bases between them. The CDR3 totals 12 residues. The CDR3 loop is CASSFQNYEQYV. DNA for the CDR3: TGTGCCAGCAGTTTCCAGAACTACGAGCAGTACGTC.

This clonotype was counted ten times or more. The chain couples TRBV20-1 to TRBJ1-1, with no clear D. CDR3 length equals 12 residues. Germline V gives CDR1 DFQATT, CDR2 SNEGSKA (reference sequence). V lost 0 bases to trimming and J lost 8 bases, with 10 bases between them. The CDR3 bases are TGCAGTGCTAGAGATTTGGCAGTCGAAGCTTTCTTT. As protein: CSARDLAVEAFF.

This clonotype was recorded a few times. The J gene is TRBJ1-6, the V gene TRBV27, with TRBD1 as a possible D gene (5 bases). Trimming took 6 bases from V and 6 from J, leaving 18 bases between them. CDR1 is MNHEY and CDR2 is SMNVEV in the germline V gene (reference sequence). The CDR3 has 16 amino acids. The CDR3 loop reads CASSSLGTASNSPLHF. CDR3 nucleotides: TGTGCCAGCAGCTCCCTCGGGACCGCAAGTAATTCACCCCTCCACTTT.

The chain combines TRBV20-1 with TRBJ2-7, with TRBD2 matching 7 bases. V lost 6 bases and J lost 3; bases outside the gene matches: 11. The CDR3 has 14 residues. CDR1 and CDR2 from the germline V gene are DFQATT and SNEGSKA (reference sequence). CDR3 sequence reads: CSAMGGREDYEQYF. The DNA for the CDR3 is TGCAGTGCAATGGGAGGACGGGAGGACTACGAGCAGTACTTC.

The chain links TRBV5-5 to TRBJ2-1, with a possible D match to TRBD1 (5 bases). CDR1 and CDR2 (germline): SGHKS, YYEKEE (reference sequence). V was pared by 6 bases and J by 9 bases, with 10 bases between. The CDR3 runs 11 residues. DNA for the CDR3: TGTGCCAGCACAGGGATGGGTGAGCAGTTCTTC. Translated: CASTGMGEQFF.

Many counts were recorded for this clonotype. The chain couples TRBV4-1 to TRBJ2-1; no clear D. Trimming took 1 base from V and 0 from J, leaving 7 bases between them. The CDR3 has 15 amino acids. Per germline, CDR1 MGHRA and CDR2 YSYEKL. The CDR3 loop reads CASSQASSSYNEQFF. CDR3 coding DNA: TGCGCCAGCAGCCAAGCCAGTAGCTCCTACAATGAGCAGTTCTTC.

The chain's CDR3 is CASSTGTMETQYF. The CDR3 bases are TGCGCCAGCAGCACCGGGACTATGGAAACCCAGTACTTC. The J gene is TRBJ2-5, the V gene TRBV5-1, with TRBD2 matching over 7 bases. Per germline, CDR1 SGHRS and CDR2 YFSETQ. The CDR3 loop spans 13 amino acids. Trimming cost V 4 bases and J 8 bases; bases outside gene matches: 8.

The CDR3 DNA reads as TGTGCCAGCAGCTTAGTCGGGCGTGTTGGCGACAGGGAGACCCAGTACTTC. Its translation: CASSLVGRVGDRETQYF. The rearrangement links TRBV7-8 to TRBJ2-5, with D perhaps TRBD1 (6 bases). The germline gives CDR1 SGHVS, CDR2 FQNEAQ. CDR3 length: 17 amino acids. The germline V and J ends were trimmed by 1 base and 5 bases, with 20 bases remaining between them.

The table lists this clonotype with a few counts. This rearrangement joins TRBV5-1 to TRBJ2-7; 7 bases align to TRBD1. CDR1 SGHRS and CDR2 YFSETQ come from the germline V gene. The CDR3 consists of 15 residues. The V segment lost 0 bases and the J segment 2 bases; nucleotides outside the gene matches: 5. In nucleotides, the CDR3 is TGCGCCAGCAGCTTGGCGGGACAGCTCGCCTACGAGCAGTACTTC. Protein sequence: CASSLAGQLAYEQYF. Complete variable domain (other parts from reference TRBV5-1 and TRBJ2-7): KAGVTQTPRYLIKTRGQQVTLSCSPISGHRSVSWYQQTPGQGLQFLFEYFSETQRNKGNFPGRFSGRQFSNSRSEMNVSTLELGDSALYLCASSLAGQLAYEQYFGPGTRLTVT.

The chain has TRBV7-8 and TRBJ2-5, with 8 bases aligning to TRBD1. Germline CDR1 is SGHVS and CDR2 is FQNEAQ. This CDR3 has 17 amino acids. The junction had 11 bases not matched to a gene; V was cut back by 5 bases and J by 0 bases. CDR3 amino acids: CASSPQRRDRYQETQYF. As DNA, the CDR3 is TGTGCCAGCAGCCCCCAGCGAAGGGACAGGTACCAAGAGACCCAGTACTTC.

This clonotype was counted a few times. The CDR3 region is CATSDRTGASETQYF. CDR3 in DNA: TGTGCCACCAGTGACAGGACAGGGGCAAGTGAGACCCAGTACTTC. The chain links TRBV24-1 to TRBJ2-5, with 9 bases identical to TRBD1. The junction had 7 bases not matched to a gene; V was cut back by 4 bases and J by 5 bases. This CDR3 contains 15 residues. The germline CDR1 and CDR2 sequences are KGHDR and SFDVKD.